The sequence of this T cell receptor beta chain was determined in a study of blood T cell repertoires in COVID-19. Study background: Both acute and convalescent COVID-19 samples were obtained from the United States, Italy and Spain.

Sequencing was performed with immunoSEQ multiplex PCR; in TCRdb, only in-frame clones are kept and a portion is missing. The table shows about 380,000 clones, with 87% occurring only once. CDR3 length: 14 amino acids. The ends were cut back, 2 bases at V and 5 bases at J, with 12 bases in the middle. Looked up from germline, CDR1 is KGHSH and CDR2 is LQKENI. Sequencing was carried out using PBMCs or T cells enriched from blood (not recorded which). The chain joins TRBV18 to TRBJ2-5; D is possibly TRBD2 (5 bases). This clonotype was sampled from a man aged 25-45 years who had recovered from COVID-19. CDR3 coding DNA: TGTGCCAGCTCACCATGGAGAGGGATGGAGACCCAGTACTTC. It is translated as CASSPWRGMETQYF.